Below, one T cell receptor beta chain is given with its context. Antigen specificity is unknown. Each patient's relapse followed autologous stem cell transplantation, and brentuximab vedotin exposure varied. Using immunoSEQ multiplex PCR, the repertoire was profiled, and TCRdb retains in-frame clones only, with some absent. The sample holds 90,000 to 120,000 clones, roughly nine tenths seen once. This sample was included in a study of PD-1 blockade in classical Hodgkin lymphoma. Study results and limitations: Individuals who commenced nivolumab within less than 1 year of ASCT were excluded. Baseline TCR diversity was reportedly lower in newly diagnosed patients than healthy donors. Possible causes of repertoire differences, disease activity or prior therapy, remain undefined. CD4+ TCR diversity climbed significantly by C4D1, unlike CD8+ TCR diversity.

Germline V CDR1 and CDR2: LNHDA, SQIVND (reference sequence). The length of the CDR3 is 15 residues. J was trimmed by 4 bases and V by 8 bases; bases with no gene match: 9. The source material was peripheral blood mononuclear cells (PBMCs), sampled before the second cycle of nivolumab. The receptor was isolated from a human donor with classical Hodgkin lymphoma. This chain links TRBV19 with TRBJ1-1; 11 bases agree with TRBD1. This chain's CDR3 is CASLMRTGGGTEAFF. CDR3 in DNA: TGTGCCAGTCTTATGAGGACAGGGGGCGGCACTGAAGCTTTCTTT.